This TCR beta chain was sequenced for a study of T cells in Graves' hyperthyroidism and ophthalmopathy. Amplification of TCR beta CDR3 regions was performed using RNA transcripts as template. HTBI primers drove first-round RT-PCR of the TCR CDR3. In TCRdb, the multiplex PCR reads were re-called with MiXCR into one record per CDR3 protein. The sample contains around 580,000 distinct CDR3 sequences, around 45% of which appear only once. In this sample, this clonotype turned up many times. Its antigen is unknown. Researchers defined stable Graves' hyperthyroidism as no ophthalmopathy progression within 18 months. Each diagnosis drew on symptoms, thyroxine, TRAb, thyroid ultrasound and orbital computed tomography findings. Between the trimmed V and J ends, which lost 6 bases and 3 bases, there was a span of 6 bases. The CDR3 contains 11 residues. Per germline, CDR1 SNHLY and CDR2 FYNNEI. Study conclusions and caveats: Ophthalmopathy was told apart from stable hyperthyroidism by a 13 V-J model. Blood samples included most of the expanded thyroid clonotypes exceeding 0.001.

The rearrangement uses TRBV2 and TRBJ2-7, with D possibly matching TRBD1 (5 bases). The TCR was taken from a woman between 18 and 29 years old with Graves' hyperthyroidism. Sequenced sample: peripheral blood or thyroid tissue (not recorded which). This chain's CDR3 is CASRGHYEQYF. CDR3 nucleotides: TGTGCCAGCAGAGGACACTACGAGCAGTACTTC.